The following is a T cell receptor (beta chain) sequence with its context. V lost 3 bases, J lost 3 bases, and 14 bases stayed unmatched. CDR1 is LGHNA and CDR2 is YSLEER in the germline V gene. The CDR3 is 20 residues long. The PCR was carried out with 60 Vbeta primers and 13 Jbeta primers. Repertoires were generated with immunoSEQ multiplex PCR, while TCRdb's copy carries only in-frame clones and drops some. The sample lists more than 100,000 clones, 75% to 90% seen once, with less than 2.5% in the top ten. The sample comes from a study of cytomegalovirus exposure and HLA in healthy donors. The sequenced material came from PBMCs. The rearrangement uses TRBV4-3 and TRBJ2-5, with TRBD2 matching over 15 bases. This TCR was recovered from a man between 25 and 39 years old in good health and CMV-seronegative. The CDR3 sequence is CASSHTQGGLAGGSEETQYF. The CDR3 bases are TGCGCCAGCAGCCATACTCAGGGGGGACTAGCGGGGGGTAGCGAAGAGACCCAGTACTTC.